The 23 T cell receptor beta chains below were found in one sample sequenced in a study of blood T cell repertoires in COVID-19. TCRdb's copy holds only in-frame clones and misses some; the assay was immunoSEQ multiplex PCR. The sample yields approximately 110,000 clones, 60% to 85% seen once. Sequencing used peripheral blood. The source of these receptors is a human donor with acute or convalescent COVID-19. The donor label of this sample is uncertain.

The chain carries TRBV7-2 and TRBJ2-3; the D is unclear. The V gene's germline CDR1 is SGHTA and CDR2 FQGNSA. The CDR3 has 12 amino acids. Trimming pared 7 bases from V and 2 bases from J, leaving 7 bases between. The CDR3 reads CASTHFTDTQYF. The CDR3 nucleotides read TGTGCCAGCACCCATTTCACAGATACGCAGTATTTT.

This chain joins TRBV19 and TRBJ1-2; a weak D match, TRBD1 (5 bases). Looked up from germline, CDR1 is LNHDA and CDR2 is SQIVND (reference sequence). CDR3 length: 13 amino acids. The V gene lost 3 bases and the J gene lost 7 bases, with 12 bases spanning the gap. The CDR3 here is CASSMISQGGYTF. DNA for the CDR3: TGTGCCAGTAGTATGATCTCGCAGGGTGGCTACACCTTC.

This clone was seen only a few times. The chain is built from TRBV11-1 and TRBJ2-1, with 10 nucleotides matching TRBD2. The V gene's germline CDR1 is SGHAT and CDR2 FQDESV (reference sequence). CDR3 size: 15 residues. V was clipped by 5 bases and J by 7 bases; unmatched bases: 8. CDR3 DNA sequence: TGTGCCAGCAGCCTCGGGACTAGCGCCGTGAATGAGCAGTTCTTC. Its translation is CASSLGTSAVNEQFF.

This clone was detected only a few times. The chain couples TRBV5-1 to TRBJ2-1; 8 bases agree with TRBD2. The V gene end was trimmed by 5 bases and the J gene end by 0 bases; junction bases not matched to a gene: 7. CDR3 length: 16 residues. Germline CDR1 reads SGHRS; CDR2 reads YFSETQ. DNA of the CDR3: TGCGCCAGCAGACCAGTAGCGGGGAGCTCCTACAATGAGCAGTTCTTC. Protein: CASRPVAGSSYNEQFF.

CDR3 coding DNA: TGTGCCAGCAGCCAGGGCATCACAGATACGCAGTATTTT. The encoded protein is CASSQGITDTQYF. The chain has TRBV5-5 and TRBJ2-3, with TRBD1 as a possible D gene (5 bases). The length of the CDR3 is 13 residues. Germline CDR1 SGHKS, CDR2 YYEKEE (reference sequence). With 4 bases removed from V and 2 bases from J, the gap between germline ends came to 8 bases.

This chain's CDR3 is CASSKEAGRFHEQYF. For the CDR3, the DNA is TGTGCCAGCAGCAAAGAGGCAGGGAGGTTCCACGAGCAGTACTTC. The J gene is TRBJ2-7, the V gene TRBV21-1; TRBD2 reflects the table's D call only, with no check against the DNA. TRBV21-1 is reported as a pseudogene. There are 15 residues in the CDR3.

The chain combines TRBV5-1 with TRBJ2-4, with 9 bases matching TRBD1. J lost 4 bases, V lost 0 bases, and 2 bases had no gene match. The CDR3 sequence is 15 residues long. Germline lookup yields CDR1 SGHRS and CDR2 YFSETQ. CDR3 sequence: CASSLGDRDKNIQYF. CDR3 nucleotides: TGCGCCAGCAGCTTGGGGGACAGGGATAAAAACATTCAGTACTTC.

The CDR3 loop reads CASSEGLSEKLFF. CDR3 DNA: TGTGCCAGCAGTGAGGGCCTTAGTGAAAAACTGTTTTTT. The V gene is TRBV2, the J gene TRBJ1-4; D gene ambiguous. This CDR3 is 13 amino acids long. The V end was cut by 3 bases, the J end by 7 bases, with 9 bases between. The germline V gene encodes CDR1 SNHLY and CDR2 FYNNEI.

The chain employs TRBV6-5 and TRBJ1-5; weak D call: TRBD1 (6 bases). The ends were cut back, 9 bases at V and 1 base at J, with 10 bases in the middle. CDR1 and CDR2 from the germline V gene are MNHEY and SVGAGI. The CDR3 totals 13 residues. In DNA form, the CDR3 reads TGTGCCAGTGGACAGCTCAGCAATCAGCCCCAGCATTTT. Its protein is CASGQLSNQPQHF.

The chain couples TRBV4-2 to TRBJ1-5; 7 bases agree with TRBD1. There are 15 residues in the CDR3. The germline gives CDR1 LGHNA, CDR2 YNFKEQ. Trimming took 1 base from V and 3 from J; bases not matched to a gene: 3. CDR3 residues: CASSQGGQYNQPQHF. CDR3 nucleotides: TGTGCCAGCAGCCAAGGGGGACAGTACAATCAGCCCCAGCATTTT.

The gene calls are TRBV27 and TRBJ1-1, with 8 bases lining up with TRBD1. This CDR3 is 15 amino acids long. The germline gives CDR1 MNHEY, CDR2 SMNVEV (reference sequence). V lost 6 bases to trimming and J lost 0 bases; unmatched junction nucleotides: 6. The CDR3 here is CASSRDRTLNTEAFF. CDR3 in DNA: TGTGCCAGCAGCCGGGACAGGACACTGAACACTGAAGCTTTCTTT.

J is TRBJ1-3 and V is TRBV2; 9 nucleotides match TRBD1. With 4 bases clipped from V and 3 bases from J, the junction kept 4 bases outside the gene matches. The CDR3 runs to 15 residues. The germline CDR1 and CDR2 sequences are SNHLY and FYNNEI. The CDR3 protein is CASSVTGGHGNTIYF. CDR3 nucleotide sequence: TGTGCCAGCAGTGTCACAGGGGGCCATGGAAACACCATATATTTT.

The genes are TRBV5-8 and TRBJ1-5; D gene uncertain. Germline V CDR1 and CDR2: SGHTS, YDEGEE. The V and J ends lost 0 bases and 9 bases respectively, with 10 bases between them. CDR3 size: 13 residues. CDR3 region: CASSLDGRGPQHF. The DNA of the CDR3 is TGTGCCAGCAGCTTGGACGGCCGAGGGCCCCAGCATTTT.

V gene TRBV19 combines with J gene TRBJ2-7, with TRBD2 matching over 11 bases. In germline, CDR1 is LNHDA, CDR2 SQIVND (reference sequence). V gave up 6 bases and J gave up 2 bases; unmatched junction bases: 18. This CDR3 has 19 amino acids. CDR3 residues: CASRPTGPGTSGGAYEQYF. In nucleotides, the CDR3 is TGTGCCAGTAGGCCCACAGGACCGGGGACTAGCGGTGGGGCCTACGAGCAGTACTTC.

The genes are TRBV19 and TRBJ2-2, with 9 bases matching TRBD2. The germline CDR1 and CDR2 sequences are LNHDA and SQIVND (reference sequence). This CDR3 is 16 amino acids long. The J segment lost 3 bases and the V segment lost 6 bases, leaving 8 bases of the junction unmatched. The CDR3 protein is CASRTAGGRDTGELFF. The CDR3 bases are TGTGCCAGTAGGACCGCGGGGGGGCGCGACACCGGGGAGCTGTTTTTT.

The CDR3 bases are TGTGCCAGCAGCAGCCGGGACAGGGGTGACACTGAAGCTTTCTTT. Its protein product is CASSSRDRGDTEAFF. The J gene is TRBJ1-1, the V gene TRBV7-8; 10 bases match TRBD1. Germline V lookup: CDR1 SGHVS, CDR2 FQNEAQ. The CDR3 spans 15 residues. J was trimmed by 3 bases and V by 5 bases; bases with no gene match: 6.

The chain uses TRBV7-8 and TRBJ2-3, with TRBD2 identical over 8 bases. The CDR3 is 15 amino acids. The germline V gene has CDR1 SGHVS and CDR2 FQNEAQ. J was trimmed by 6 bases and V by 3 bases; bases with no gene match: 8. The CDR3: CASSLRESSGDTQYF. The DNA for the CDR3 is TGTGCCAGCAGCTTGAGAGAATCTAGCGGGGATACGCAGTATTTT.

This clone was picked up many times. V usage is TRBV25-1 and J usage is TRBJ2-2; 12 bases line up with TRBD2. The CDR3 totals 14 residues. After removal of 6 bases from V and 5 bases from J, the junction contained 1 base not matched to a gene. Germline V gives CDR1 MGHDK, CDR2 SYGVNS. CDR3 DNA sequence: TGTGCCAGCAGGACTAGCGGGGGTACCGGGGAGCTGTTTTTT. This codes for CASRTSGGTGELFF.

This clone was seen more than once but under ten times. The chain is built from TRBV19 and TRBJ2-3, with D possibly TRBD2 on 5 matching bases. The CDR3 is made up of 13 amino acids. V lost 10 bases, J lost 3 bases, and 14 bases lay in between. The germline V gene has CDR1 LNHDA and CDR2 SQIVND (reference sequence). The CDR3 spells CATSERETDTQYF. The CDR3 DNA follows: TGTGCCACCTCCGAGAGGGAGACAGATACGCAGTATTTT.

The DNA of the CDR3 is TGTGCCAGCTCACCATCGGTTTCGGGTGAAGCTTTCTTT. Its translation is CASSPSVSGEAFF. V gene TRBV18 combines with J gene TRBJ1-1; D is uncertain. V was trimmed by 2 bases and J by 7 bases, leaving 11 bases between them. The CDR3 covers 13 residues. CDR1 is KGHSH, CDR2 LQKENI, per germline.

CDR3 region: CASSGGGREQYV. CDR3 DNA sequence: TGTGCCAGCAGCGGTGGGGGGAGGGAGCAGTACGTC. The chain joins TRBV28 to TRBJ2-7; TRBD2 is a possible D gene (6 bases). CDR1 is MDHEN and CDR2 is SYDVKM in the germline V gene. Trimming left V 6 bases short and J 7 bases short, with 13 bases between. The CDR3 runs to 12 residues.

J is TRBJ1-2 and V is TRBV5-1; D might be TRBD1 (6 bases). CDR1 SGHRS and CDR2 YFSETQ come from the germline V gene. The length of the CDR3 is 17 residues. Trimming stripped 1 base from V and 2 bases from J, with 18 bases between. The CDR3 sequence is CASSLTARQAKNYGYTF. The CDR3, as DNA: TGCGCCAGCAGCTTGACCGCACGACAGGCGAAAAACTATGGCTACACCTTC. Full variable domain (outside the CDR3, taken from reference TRBV5-1 and TRBJ1-2): KAGVTQTPRYLIKTRGQQVTLSCSPISGHRSVSWYQQTPGQGLQFLFEYFSETQRNKGNFPGRFSGRQFSNSRSEMNVSTLELGDSALYLCASSLTARQAKNYGYTFGSGTRLTVV.

The chain uses TRBV7-6 and TRBJ2-1, with TRBD1 as a possible D gene (7 bases). The germline V and J ends were trimmed by 6 bases and 3 bases, with 15 bases remaining between them. This CDR3 is built from 15 residues. The germline gives CDR1 SGHVS, CDR2 FNYEAQ. The CDR3 loop is CASSSEGARYNEQFF. In DNA, the CDR3 is TGTGCCAGCAGTTCGGAGGGGGCGCGCTACAATGAGCAGTTCTTC.